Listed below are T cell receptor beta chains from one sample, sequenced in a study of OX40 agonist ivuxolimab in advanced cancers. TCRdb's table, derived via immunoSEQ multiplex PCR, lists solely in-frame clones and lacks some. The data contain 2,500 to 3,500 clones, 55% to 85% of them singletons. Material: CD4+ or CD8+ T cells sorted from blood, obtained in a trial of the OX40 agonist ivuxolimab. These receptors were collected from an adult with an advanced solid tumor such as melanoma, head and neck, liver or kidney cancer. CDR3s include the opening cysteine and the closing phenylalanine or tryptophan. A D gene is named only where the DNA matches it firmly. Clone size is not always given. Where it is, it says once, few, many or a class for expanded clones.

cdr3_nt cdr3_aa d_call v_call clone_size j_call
TGTGCCAGCAGCCTGGACAGTAATAGCAATCAGCCCCAGCATTTT CASSLDSNSNQPQHF . TRBV5-5 . TRBJ1-5
TGCGCCAGCAGCCAACACAAGGGCGAGCAGTACTTC CASSQHKGEQYF . TRBV5-1 . TRBJ2-7
TGTGCCAGCAGCTTAGCTCTGGCAGGGGCCGAGCAGTACTTC CASSLALAGAEQYF . TRBV7-9 . TRBJ2-7
TGTGCCAGCAGTCCCTCCCGGAGGGAAAAAGAGACCCAGTACTTC CASSPSRREKETQYF . TRBV28 few TRBJ2-5
TGTGCCAGTAGTTTTGGGGTCTTCTACGAGCAGTACTTC CASSFGVFYEQYF . TRBV19 . TRBJ2-7
TGTGCCAGCAGCTTAGGACTAGCGGGGGGGAATGAGCAGTTCTTC CASSLGLAGGNEQFF TRBD2 TRBV13 . TRBJ2-1
TGTGCCAGCAGCCCCTCTGTCGAGCAGTACTTC CASSPSVEQYF . TRBV7-9 . TRBJ2-7
TGTGCCAGCAGCTTAATCCTGGGAGGCAGCTATGGCTACACCTTC CASSLILGGSYGYTF . TRBV7-9 . TRBJ1-2
TGTGCCAGCAGCGTATGGGGCGGGGACACAGATACGCAGTATTTT CASSVWGGDTDTQYF . TRBV9 . TRBJ2-3
TGTGCCAGCACCCCCCGTACCGGTAGCAATCAGCCCCAGCATTTT CASTPRTGSNQPQHF . TRBV6-6 . TRBJ1-5
TGTGCCAGTAGTACGCTCGTTGGAGCTAACTATGGCTACACCTTC CASSTLVGANYGYTF . TRBV19 . TRBJ1-2
TGTGCCAGCAGCGTAGGGGCAGGGGGCTTTCATAGCAATCAGCCCCAGCATTTT CASSVGAGGFHSNQPQHF TRBD1 TRBV9 . TRBJ1-5
TGTGCCAGTAGTACGGACGGTTGGGGCAATCAGCCCCAGCATTTT CASSTDGWGNQPQHF . TRBV19 . TRBJ1-5
TGTGCCAGTAGTATAATAGAGGGGAGTACTGAAGCTTTCTTT CASSIIEGSTEAFF . TRBV19 . TRBJ1-1
TGTGCCAGCAGTGAAGTCGCGGGAGGGCCCGGGACCCAGTACTTC CASSEVAGGPGTQYF TRBD2 TRBV6-1 . TRBJ2-5
TGTGCCAGCAGCGGCCCTAGCGGGAGCGAGGGCACCGGGGAGCTGTTTTTT CASSGPSGSEGTGELFF TRBD2 TRBV9 once TRBJ2-2
TGTGCCAGCAGCTTAGACCCGGGACAGGGTCTTGAGCAGTACTTC CASSLDPGQGLEQYF TRBD1 TRBV7-2 few TRBJ2-7
TGTGCCAGCAGCTTAGACAGATTTAACTATGGCTACACCTTC CASSLDRFNYGYTF . TRBV7-9 . TRBJ1-2
TGTGCCAGCAGCAAAAGGGGCGACGAGCAGTACTTC CASSKRGDEQYF . TRBV7-9 . TRBJ2-7
TGTGCCAGCAGTCCATGGACCCGGCGCACTGAAGCTTTCTTT CASSPWTRRTEAFF . TRBV28 . TRBJ1-1
TGTGCCAGCAGCGAACAGGGGAGGGCCGGGGAGCTGTTTTTT CASSEQGRAGELFF . TRBV28 . TRBJ2-2
TGTGCCACCTCGGAGGGGCCCTCTTACGAGCAGTACTTC CATSEGPSYEQYF . TRBV27 . TRBJ2-7
TGTGCCAGCAGCCATACCACAGGGGTTCGGAGTGAAGCTTTCTTT CASSHTTGVRSEAFF TRBD1 TRBV4-2 . TRBJ1-1
TGTGCCAGCACCCGGGGGGCGGGACAAGAGACCCAGTACTTC CASTRGAGQETQYF . TRBV9 . TRBJ2-5
TGTGCCTGGAGTGTACGTAATAGTGAAGCTTTCTTT CAWSVRNSEAFF . TRBV30 . TRBJ1-1
TGTGCCAGCAGCTTAGCGCAGGGGACCGGGGAGCTGTTTTTT CASSLAQGTGELFF . TRBV7-6 . TRBJ2-2
TGTGCCAGTAGTATAGCCACTAGCGGGAGGAATGAGCAGTTCTTC CASSIATSGRNEQFF TRBD2 TRBV19 . TRBJ2-1
TGCGCCAGCAGCCAAGATTATGGGGGCTTTGTAGCTTTCTTT CASSQDYGGFVAFF . TRBV4-1 few TRBJ1-1
TGTGCCAGCAGCTTAGCGCGGGTTGGGGGCAATGAGCAGTTCTTC CASSLARVGGNEQFF . TRBV7-9 . TRBJ2-1
TGTGCCAGCAGTTTCGGGACGGGCTTGGGGGAGCAGTACTTC CASSFGTGLGEQYF . TRBV27 . TRBJ2-7
TGTGCCAGCAGTACCGGGGGAGAGAATTCACCCCTCCACTTT CASSTGGENSPLHF . TRBV6-4 . TRBJ1-6
TGTGCCAGCACCTACGGGCTCTCTGGGGAACAGCCCCAGCATTTT CASTYGLSGEQPQHF . TRBV6-6 . TRBJ1-5
TGTGCCAGCAGTAACCGGGACAGAGGCTACACCTTC CASSNRDRGYTF TRBD1 TRBV27 few TRBJ1-2
TGTGCCAGCAGCTTTTTTCGGACAGGTCAGGTCTATGGCTACACCTTC CASSFFRTGQVYGYTF TRBD1 TRBV5-6 . TRBJ1-2
TGTGCCAGCAGCTCGTTGGTTAGCACAGATACGCAGTATTTT CASSSLVSTDTQYF . TRBV27 . TRBJ2-3
TGTGCCAGCAGCTTAGCGTTACGGGGGACAGGGATGGATGAGCAGTTCTTC CASSLALRGTGMDEQFF TRBD1 TRBV7-8 . TRBJ2-1
TGTGCCAGCAGCGGAGCATTAACCTTCTACGAGCAGTACTTC CASSGALTFYEQYF . TRBV7-2 . TRBJ2-7
TGTGCCAGTAGTATTGGGGCGAACACTGAAGCTTTCTTT CASSIGANTEAFF . TRBV19 . TRBJ1-1
TGCGCCAGCAGCGCGTCCCGCAGTTATAATGAAAAACTGTTTTTT CASSASRSYNEKLFF . TRBV4-3 . TRBJ1-4
TGCAGCGTTGTAGGGGGCGAGCAGTACTTC CSVVGGEQYF . TRBV29-1 few TRBJ2-7
TGTGCCAGCAGTACTGGGACAGGGGGCTCCTACGAGCAGTACTTC CASSTGTGGSYEQYF TRBD1 TRBV4-2 large TRBJ2-7